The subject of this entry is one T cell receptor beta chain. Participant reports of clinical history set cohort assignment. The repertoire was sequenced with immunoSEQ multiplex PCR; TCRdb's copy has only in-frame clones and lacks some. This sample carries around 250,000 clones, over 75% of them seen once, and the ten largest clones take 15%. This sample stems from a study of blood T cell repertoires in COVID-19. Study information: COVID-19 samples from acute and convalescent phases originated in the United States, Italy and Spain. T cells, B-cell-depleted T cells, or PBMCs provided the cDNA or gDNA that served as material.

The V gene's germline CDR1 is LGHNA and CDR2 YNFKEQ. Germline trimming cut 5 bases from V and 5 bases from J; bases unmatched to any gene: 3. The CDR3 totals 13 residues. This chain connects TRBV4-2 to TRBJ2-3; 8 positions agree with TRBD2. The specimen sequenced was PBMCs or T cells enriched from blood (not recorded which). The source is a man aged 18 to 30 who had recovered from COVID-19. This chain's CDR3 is CASSDLAGDTQYF. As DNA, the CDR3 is TGTGCCAGCAGCGACCTAGCGGGAGATACGCAGTATTTT.